This passage covers 19 T cell receptor beta chains from one sample sequenced in a study of T cells after posttransplantation cyclophosphamide. Method: immunoSEQ multiplex PCR; TCRdb's copy keeps in-frame clones and lacks some. The sample holds about 10,000 clones, roughly 98% seen once. The naive gate required viable CD3+CD4+ or CD3+CD8+ cells with CCR7+CD45RA+CD45RO-CD95-CD27+CD28+ phenotype. The sample consisted of naive CD4+ T cells sorted from PBMCs. The receptors derive from a woman aged 60 to 75 in good health, CMV-negative, and a related stem cell transplant donor.

J is TRBJ2-1 and V is TRBV5-1; 10 bases agree with TRBD1. Per the germline V gene, CDR1 is SGHRS and CDR2 is YFSETQ. V trimming: 3 bases; J trimming: 2 bases; junction bases outside the gene matches: 2. CDR3 length: 15 residues. In DNA, the CDR3 is TGCGCCAGCAGCTATGGGACAGGGGCCTACAATGAGCAGTTCTTC. This encodes CASSYGTGAYNEQFF.

V is TRBV6-5 and J is TRBJ1-1; D uncertain. CDR1 MNHEY and CDR2 SVGAGI come from the germline V gene. Trimming left V 5 bases short and J 4 bases short, with 5 bases between. The CDR3 is 11 residues long. CDR3 loop: CASSRGTEAFF. The DNA for the CDR3 is TGTGCCAGCAGTCGGGGCACTGAAGCTTTCTTT.

The rearrangement uses TRBV19 and TRBJ2-6; D perhaps matches TRBD2 (6 bases). This CDR3 is built from 16 residues. The V gene lost 5 bases and the J gene lost 4 bases, with 15 bases spanning the gap. Germline-derived CDR1 and CDR2 are LNHDA and SQIVND (reference sequence). In DNA, the CDR3 is TGTGCCAGTAGTCACCGCGGGGTCTTCGGGGCCAACGTCCTGACTTTC. Translation: CASSHRGVFGANVLTF.

CDR3 coding DNA: TGTGCCAGCTCACTAATACAGGCGACTGAAGCTTTCTTT. This encodes CASSLIQATEAFF. The chain recombines TRBV18 with TRBJ1-1; D may be TRBD1 (5 bases). The germline CDR1 and CDR2 sequences are KGHSH and LQKENI. V was trimmed by 4 bases and J by 5 bases, leaving 11 bases between them. The CDR3 spans 13 residues.

V gene TRBV2 combines with J gene TRBJ2-5; the D is unclear. V was clipped by 7 bases and J by 4 bases, with 10 bases between them. The CDR3 consists of 12 residues. Germline V gene lookup returns CDR1 SNHLY and CDR2 FYNNEI. DNA of the CDR3: TGTGCCAGCACTAGACTGGCAGAGACCCAGTACTTC. Its translation is CASTRLAETQYF.

The chain joins TRBV7-2 to TRBJ1-2, with 8 nucleotides matching TRBD1. This CDR3 region has 14 residues. V shed 4 bases, J shed 8 bases, and the junction held 9 bases outside the gene matches. Germline V gene lookup returns CDR1 SGHTA and CDR2 FQGNSA. The CDR3 loop reads CASSSGQGDRGYTF. CDR3 sequence (DNA): TGTGCCAGCAGCTCCGGACAGGGTGATCGGGGCTACACCTTC.

This chain links TRBV14 with TRBJ2-2; 7 positions agree with TRBD2. Germline CDR1 and CDR2: SGHDN and FVKESK. V lost 7 bases, J lost 1 base, and 6 bases stayed unmatched. CDR3 length equals 15 residues. DNA for the CDR3: TGTGCCAGCAAACCGACTAGCCTGAACACCGGGGAGCTGTTTTTT. This sequence encodes CASKPTSLNTGELFF. Filled out from reference TRBV14 and TRBJ2-2, the complete variable domain reads EAGVTQFPSHSVIEKGQTVTLRCDPISGHDNLYWYRRVMGKEIKFLLHFVKESKQDESGMPNNRFLAERTGGTYSTLKVQPAELEDSGVYFCASKPTSLNTGELFFGEGSRLTVL.

The J gene is TRBJ2-2, the V gene TRBV29-1, with 9 positions matching TRBD1. The CDR3 consists of 13 residues. V was clipped by 4 bases and J by 4 bases; unmatched bases: 1. Germline CDR1 and CDR2: SQVTM and ANQGSEA. CDR3 bases: TGCAGCGTTGGACAGGGGGTCACCGGGGAGCTGTTTTTT. Its translation is CSVGQGVTGELFF.

This chain connects TRBV5-1 to TRBJ2-1; 11 nucleotides line up with TRBD2. The junction had 1 base not matched to a gene; V was cut back by 0 bases and J by 2 bases. The length of the CDR3 is 16 residues. In germline, CDR1 is SGHRS, CDR2 YFSETQ. CDR3 in amino acids: CASSLVAGGTYNEQFF. CDR3 sequence (DNA): TGCGCCAGCAGCTTGGTAGCGGGAGGGACCTACAATGAGCAGTTCTTC.

This chain connects TRBV7-8 to TRBJ2-1, with D possibly matching TRBD1 (6 bases). V lost 5 bases, J lost 2 bases, and 10 bases lay in between. The CDR3 sequence is 14 residues long. Germline-derived CDR1 and CDR2 are SGHVS and FQNEAQ. Written as DNA, the CDR3 is TGTGCCAGCAGCGGAGACAGGACCTACAATGAGCAGTTCTTC. Amino acids: CASSGDRTYNEQFF.

The CDR3 here is CASSRRQGNNEQFF. The CDR3 nucleotides are TGCGCCAGCAGTCGGAGACAGGGAAACAATGAGCAGTTCTTC. The genes are TRBV5-1 and TRBJ2-1, with 7 positions matching TRBD1. The junction had 7 bases not matched to a gene; V was cut back by 5 bases and J by 5 bases. CDR3 length: 14 residues. Germline CDR1 SGHRS, CDR2 YFSETQ.

This clone was seen only once. The gene calls are TRBV19 and TRBJ2-7, with TRBD2 identical over 7 bases. After removal of 3 bases from V and 0 bases from J, the junction contained 8 bases not matched to a gene. The CDR3 consists of 16 residues. Germline V gene data show CDR1 as LNHDA and CDR2 as SQIVND (reference sequence). CDR3: CASSIMPGRSSYEQYF. The CDR3 nucleotides read TGTGCCAGTAGTATTATGCCCGGGAGGAGCTCCTACGAGCAGTACTTC.

The CDR3 region is CASSVVAGEAGEQFF. The CDR3 DNA is TGTGCCAGCAGCGTAGTGGCGGGGGAGGCCGGTGAGCAGTTCTTC. This chain joins TRBV9 and TRBJ2-1; the match to TRBD2 covers 7 bases. This CDR3 is 15 amino acids long. CDR1 SGDLS and CDR2 YYNGEE come from the germline V gene. The V and J ends lost 0 bases and 9 bases, in that order; junction bases with no gene match: 9. Together with reference TRBV9 and TRBJ2-1, the CDR3 gives the full variable domain: DSGVTQTPKHLITATGQRVTLRCSPRSGDLSVYWYQQSLDQGLQFLIQYYNGEERAKGNILERFSAQQFPDLHSELNLSSLELGDSALYFCASSVVAGEAGEQFFGPGTRLTVL.

The chain links TRBV18 to TRBJ2-1, with 11 bases aligning to TRBD1. Germline V lookup: CDR1 KGHSH, CDR2 LQKENI. The V and J ends lost 6 bases and 9 bases, in that order; junction bases with no gene match: 16. This CDR3 region has 17 residues. CDR3 DNA sequence: TGTGCCAGCTCTCCTCTGAATTCCGGGACAGGGGGGGTTGAGCAGTTCTTC. It translates to CASSPLNSGTGGVEQFF.

V gene TRBV7-2 combines with J gene TRBJ2-3; D is possibly TRBD2 (5 bases). The CDR3 consists of 14 residues. The germline gives CDR1 SGHTA, CDR2 FQGNSA. V was shortened by 2 bases and J by 6 bases, with 12 bases between the two germline ends. In DNA form, the CDR3 reads TGTGCCAGCAGCTTAAGAGCGGCACTCGATACGCAGTATTTT. Its protein product is CASSLRAALDTQYF.

The V and J genes are TRBV7-6 and TRBJ2-1, with 12 bases that match TRBD1. The length of the CDR3 is 16 residues. V shed 5 bases and J 4 bases; nucleotides not matched to a gene: 6. Germline V CDR1 and CDR2: SGHVS, FNYEAQ. CDR3 loop: CASSPRGQGAYNEQFF. CDR3 coding DNA: TGTGCCAGCAGCCCGAGGGGACAGGGGGCTTACAATGAGCAGTTCTTC.

The gene calls are TRBV19 and TRBJ1-1; perhaps TRBD1 as D (5 bases). In germline, CDR1 is LNHDA, CDR2 SQIVND (reference sequence). This CDR3 is built from 13 residues. The V gene lost 1 base and the J gene lost 4 bases, with 7 bases spanning the gap. The CDR3 DNA reads as TGTGCCAGTAGTATAGGAAGGGGCACTGAAGCTTTCTTT. Amino acid sequence: CASSIGRGTEAFF.

This rearrangement joins TRBV7-2 to TRBJ1-2; D remains unclear. CDR3 size: 14 residues. Germline values: CDR1 SGHTA, CDR2 FQGNSA. The ends were cut back, 4 bases at V and 8 bases at J, with 17 bases in the middle. CDR3 region: CASSSPYPYLGYTF. CDR3 DNA: TGTGCCAGCAGCTCCCCCTACCCTTACTTAGGCTACACCTTC.

J is TRBJ2-2 and V is TRBV2; D unresolved. Trimming left V 1 base short and J 4 bases short, with 7 bases between. This CDR3 comprises 14 residues. Germline V gene sequence: CDR1 SNHLY, CDR2 FYNNEI. The CDR3 DNA reads TGTGCCAGCAGTGAAGTTAGCTCCACCGGGGAGCTGTTTTTT. Its protein is CASSEVSSTGELFF. Using reference TRBV2 and TRBJ2-2 for the parts outside the CDR3, the full variable domain is EPEVTQTPSHQVTQMGQEVILRCVPISNHLYFYWYRQILGQKVEFLVSFYNNEISEKSEIFDDQFSVERPDGSNFTLKIRSTKLEDSAMYFCASSEVSSTGELFFGEGSRLTVL.